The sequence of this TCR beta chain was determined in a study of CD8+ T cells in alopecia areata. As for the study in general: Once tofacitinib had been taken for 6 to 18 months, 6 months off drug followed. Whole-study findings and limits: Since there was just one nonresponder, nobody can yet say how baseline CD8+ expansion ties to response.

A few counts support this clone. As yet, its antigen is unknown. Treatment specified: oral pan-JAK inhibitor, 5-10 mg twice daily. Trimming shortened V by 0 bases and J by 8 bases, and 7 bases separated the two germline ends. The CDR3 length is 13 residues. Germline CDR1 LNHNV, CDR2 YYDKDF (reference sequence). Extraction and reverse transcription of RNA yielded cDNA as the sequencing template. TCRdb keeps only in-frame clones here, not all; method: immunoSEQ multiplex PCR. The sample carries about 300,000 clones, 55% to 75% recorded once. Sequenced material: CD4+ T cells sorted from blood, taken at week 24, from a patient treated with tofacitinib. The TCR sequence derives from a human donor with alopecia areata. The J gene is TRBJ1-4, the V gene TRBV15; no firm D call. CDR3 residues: CATSRDLREKLFF. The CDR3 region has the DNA TGTGCCACCAGCAGAGATTTAAGGGAAAAACTGTTTTTT. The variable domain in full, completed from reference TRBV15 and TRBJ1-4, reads DAMVIQNPRYQVTQFGKPVTLSCSQTLNHNVMYWYQQKSSQAPKLLFHYYDKDFNNEADTPDNFQSRRPNTSFCFLDIRSPGLGDTAMYLCATSRDLREKLFFGSGTQLSVL.